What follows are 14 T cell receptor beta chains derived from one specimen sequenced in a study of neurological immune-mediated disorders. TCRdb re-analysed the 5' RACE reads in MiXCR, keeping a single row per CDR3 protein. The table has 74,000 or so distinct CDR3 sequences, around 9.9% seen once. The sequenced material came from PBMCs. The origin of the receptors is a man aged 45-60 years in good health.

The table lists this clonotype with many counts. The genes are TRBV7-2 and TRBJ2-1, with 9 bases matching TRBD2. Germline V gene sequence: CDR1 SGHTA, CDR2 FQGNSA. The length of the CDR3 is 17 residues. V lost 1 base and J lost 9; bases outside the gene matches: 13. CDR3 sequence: CASSLDLGGGAPVEQFF. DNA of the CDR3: TGTGCCAGCAGCTTAGACCTTGGCGGGGGGGCTCCTGTTGAGCAGTTCTTC.

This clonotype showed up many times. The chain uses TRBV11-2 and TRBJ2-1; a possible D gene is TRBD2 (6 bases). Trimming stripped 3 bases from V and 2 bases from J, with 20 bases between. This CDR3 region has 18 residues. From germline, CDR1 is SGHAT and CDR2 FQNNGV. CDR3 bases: TGTGCCAGCAGCTTGGGACTCCTCTACCGAGCCGCCTACAATGAGCAGTTCTTC. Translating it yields CASSLGLLYRAAYNEQFF.

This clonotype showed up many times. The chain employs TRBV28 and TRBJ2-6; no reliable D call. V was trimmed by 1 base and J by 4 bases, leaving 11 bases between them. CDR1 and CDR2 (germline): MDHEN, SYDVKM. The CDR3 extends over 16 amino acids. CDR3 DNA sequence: TGTGCCAGCAGTTTATTTCTAGGTTCCGGGGCCAACGTCCTGACTTTC. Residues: CASSLFLGSGANVLTF.

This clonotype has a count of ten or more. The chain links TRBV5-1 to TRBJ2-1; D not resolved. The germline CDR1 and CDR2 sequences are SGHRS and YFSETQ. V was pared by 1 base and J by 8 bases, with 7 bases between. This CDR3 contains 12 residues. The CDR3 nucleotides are TGCGCCAGCAGCTTGAATGCCGATGAGCAGTTCTTC. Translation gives CASSLNADEQFF.

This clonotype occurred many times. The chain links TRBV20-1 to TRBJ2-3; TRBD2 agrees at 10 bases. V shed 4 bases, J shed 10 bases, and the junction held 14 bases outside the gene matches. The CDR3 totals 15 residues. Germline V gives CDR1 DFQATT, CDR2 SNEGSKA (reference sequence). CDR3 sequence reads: CSAKREGQILLAQYF. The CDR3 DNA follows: TGCAGTGCTAAGCGGGAGGGCCAGATATTATTAGCGCAGTATTTT.

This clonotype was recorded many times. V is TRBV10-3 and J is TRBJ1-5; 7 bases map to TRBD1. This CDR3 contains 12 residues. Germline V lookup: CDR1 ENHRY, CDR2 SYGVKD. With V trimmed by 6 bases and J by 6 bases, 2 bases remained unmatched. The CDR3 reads CAISGDSQPQHF. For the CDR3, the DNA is TGTGCCATCAGCGGGGACAGTCAGCCCCAGCATTTT.

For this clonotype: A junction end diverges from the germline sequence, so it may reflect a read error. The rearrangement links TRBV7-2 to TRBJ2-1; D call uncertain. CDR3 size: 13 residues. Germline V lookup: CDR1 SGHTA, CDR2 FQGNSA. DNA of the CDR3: TGTGCCAGCAGCTTAGAAACAGCGTTCGAGCACTTCTTC. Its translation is CASSLETAFEHFF. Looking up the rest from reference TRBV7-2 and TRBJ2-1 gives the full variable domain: GAGVSQSPSNKVTEKGKDVELRCDPISGHTALYWYRQSLGQGLEFLIYFQGNSAPDKSGLPSDRFSAERTGGSVSTLTIQRTQQEDSAVYLCASSLETAFEHFFGPGTRLTVL.

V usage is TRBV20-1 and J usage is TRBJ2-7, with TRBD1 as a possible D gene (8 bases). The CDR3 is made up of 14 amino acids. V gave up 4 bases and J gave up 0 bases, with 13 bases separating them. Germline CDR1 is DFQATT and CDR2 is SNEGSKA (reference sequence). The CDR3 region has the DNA TGCAGTGCTAACAGGGGGGGAAGCTCCTACGAGCAGTACTTC. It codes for CSANRGGSSYEQYF.

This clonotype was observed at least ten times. CDR3 DNA sequence: TGCAGCGTTGAATTTGTCCGGGGCCGTAACACTGAAGCTTTCTTT. Protein: CSVEFVRGRNTEAFF. This chain connects TRBV29-1 to TRBJ1-1; D may be TRBD1 (5 bases). The V end was cut by 2 bases, the J end by 2 bases, with 15 bases between. The CDR3 totals 15 residues. Per germline, CDR1 SQVTM and CDR2 ANQGSEA. The full variable domain, in which reference TRBV29-1 and TRBJ1-1 provide the parts outside the CDR3, is SAVISQKPSRDICQRGTSLTIQCQVDSQVTMMFWYRQQPGQSLTLIATANQGSEATYESGFVIDKFPISRPNLTFSTLTVSNMSPEDSSIYLCSVEFVRGRNTEAFFGQGTRLTVV.

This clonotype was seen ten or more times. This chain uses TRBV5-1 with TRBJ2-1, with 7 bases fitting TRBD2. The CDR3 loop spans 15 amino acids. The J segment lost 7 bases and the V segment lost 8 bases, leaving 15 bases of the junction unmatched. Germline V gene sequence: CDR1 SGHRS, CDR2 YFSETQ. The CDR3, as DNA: TGCGCCAGTACGTCGGTGGGAGGGCCGTCGAATGAGCAGTTCTTC. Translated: CASTSVGGPSNEQFF.

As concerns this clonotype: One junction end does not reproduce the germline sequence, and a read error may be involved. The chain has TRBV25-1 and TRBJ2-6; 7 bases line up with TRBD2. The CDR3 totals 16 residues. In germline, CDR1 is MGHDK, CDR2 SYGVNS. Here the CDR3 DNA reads TGTGCCAGCAGTGATCGGGGAGGGACTGAGGCCAACGACCTGACTTTC. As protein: CASSDRGGTEANDLTF. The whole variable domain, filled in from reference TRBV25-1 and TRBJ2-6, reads EADIYQTPRYLVIGTGKKITLECSQTMGHDKMYWYQQDPGMELHLIHYSYGVNSTEKGDLSSESTVSRIRTEHFPLTLESARPSHTSQYLCASSDRGGTEANDLTFGAGSRLTVL.

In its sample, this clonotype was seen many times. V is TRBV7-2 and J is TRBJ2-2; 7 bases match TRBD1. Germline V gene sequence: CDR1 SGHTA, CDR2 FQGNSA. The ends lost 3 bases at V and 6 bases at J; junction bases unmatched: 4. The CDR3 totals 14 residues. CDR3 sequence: CASSFTGASGELFF. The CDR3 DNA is TGTGCCAGCAGCTTTACAGGGGCGTCCGGGGAGCTGTTTTTT.

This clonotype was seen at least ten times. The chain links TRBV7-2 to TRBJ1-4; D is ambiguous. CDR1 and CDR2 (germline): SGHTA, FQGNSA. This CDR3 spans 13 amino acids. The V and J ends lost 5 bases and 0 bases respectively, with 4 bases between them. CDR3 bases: TGTGCCAGCAGCACTGCAACTAATGAAAAACTGTTTTTT. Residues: CASSTATNEKLFF. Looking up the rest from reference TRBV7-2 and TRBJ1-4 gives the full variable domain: GAGVSQSPSNKVTEKGKDVELRCDPISGHTALYWYRQSLGQGLEFLIYFQGNSAPDKSGLPSDRFSAERTGGSVSTLTIQRTQQEDSAVYLCASSTATNEKLFFGSGTQLSVL.

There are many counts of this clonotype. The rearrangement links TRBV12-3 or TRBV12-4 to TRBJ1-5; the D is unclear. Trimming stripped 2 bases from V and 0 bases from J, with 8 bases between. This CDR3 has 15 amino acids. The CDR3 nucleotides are TGTGCCAGCAGTTTAAGGCGGAATAGCAATCAGCCCCAGCATTTT. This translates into CASSLRRNSNQPQHF.